This T cell receptor (beta chain) was identified during a study of T cells in localized non-small cell lung cancer. Findings of the study overall: Clonality of T cells reached its maximum in uninvolved adjacent lung, surpassing tumor.

The CDR3 totals 14 residues. CDR1 and CDR2 from the germline V gene are LGHNA and YNFKEQ. V shed 3 bases, J shed 6 bases, and the junction held 5 bases outside the gene matches. About this clone: As yet, its antigen is unknown.

Produced via immunoSEQ multiplex PCR; TCRdb's table is partial and in-frame only. The data hold 70,000 to 80,000 clones, with 88% observed a single time. This specimen was peripheral blood, taken before any cancer treatment. The TCR comes from a woman aged 35 to 70 with stage I squamous cell lung carcinoma. The chain joins TRBV4-2 to TRBJ1-2, with 9 bases that match TRBD1. The CDR3 nucleotides are TGTGCCAGCAGCCACCCGGACAGGGGCAATGGCTACACCTTC. Translation: CASSHPDRGNGYTF.